The text below deals with one TCR beta chain. The sample comes from a study of blood T cell repertoires in COVID-19. About the research overall: Donors in the United States, Italy and Spain gave samples during acute or convalescent COVID-19.

V gave up 2 bases and J gave up 4 bases, with 9 bases separating them. Germline V gives CDR1 SGHVS, CDR2 FQNEAQ. CDR3 length equals 14 residues. This table comes from immunoSEQ multiplex PCR, and its TCRdb copy is limited to in-frame clones, with some not included. The sample has around 250,000 clones, 80% to 90% seen once; the top ten hold around 9.6%. The clonotype comes from a woman in her seventies with COVID-19, enrolled during active disease. The rearrangement links TRBV7-8 to TRBJ1-5, with a possible D match to TRBD1 (5 bases). Material: peripheral blood. In DNA, the CDR3 is TGTGCCAGCAGCTTAAGGGAGGGGAATCAGCCCCAGCATTTT. Translation: CASSLREGNQPQHF.